Shown below are 32 T cell receptor beta chains from a single sample sequenced in a study of response to subunit inactivated influenza vaccine. In TCRdb, the RT-PCR reads were re-called with MiXCR into one record per CDR3 protein. The table records some 500,000 distinct CDR3 sequences, over 10% of them present only once. Sequenced material: PBMCs from blood, taken roughly 45 days after vaccination. The receptors here all came from a man in his fifties who received an inactivated influenza vaccine.

J is TRBJ2-1 and V is TRBV7-2; D gene uncertain. CDR3 size: 17 residues. The V gene lost 1 base and the J gene lost 5 bases, with 18 bases spanning the gap. CDR1 is SGHTA, CDR2 FQGNSA, per germline. CDR3 region: CASSLVGLSKRDNEQFF. The CDR3 nucleotides are TGTGCCAGCAGCTTAGTGGGCCTTTCCAAAAGGGACAATGAGCAGTTCTTC.

This clonotype showed up many times. V is TRBV5-1 and J is TRBJ2-5; D is unresolved. CDR1 is SGHRS, CDR2 YFSETQ, per germline. This CDR3 spans 14 amino acids. V shed 1 base and J shed 3 bases, with 10 bases lying between them. The CDR3 sequence: CASSLPGSEETQYF. As DNA, the CDR3 is TGCGCCAGCAGCTTGCCAGGATCCGAAGAGACCCAGTACTTC.

A few counts support this clonotype. DNA of the CDR3: TGCAGCGTGTACCTAATAGGAGAGGATCTTAGCACAGATACGCAGTATTTT. It specifies CSVYLIGEDLSTDTQYF. V gene TRBV29-1 combines with J gene TRBJ2-3; no firm D call. The ends were cut back, 6 bases at V and 0 bases at J, with 22 bases in the middle. The CDR3 extends over 17 amino acids. CDR1 and CDR2 from the germline V gene are SQVTM and ANQGSEA.

This rearrangement joins TRBV12-3 or TRBV12-4 to TRBJ2-3; no clear D gene. The CDR3 has 14 amino acids. Trimming removed 3 bases from V and 1 base from J, with 8 bases in between. The CDR3 DNA reads as TGTGCCAGCAGTTTCCCTCCACGCACAGATACGCAGTATTTT. This translates into CASSFPPRTDTQYF.

This clonotype has at least ten counts. J is TRBJ1-1 and V is TRBV12-3 or TRBV12-4, with D possibly matching TRBD1 (5 bases). The CDR3 sequence is 12 residues long. The germline V and J ends were trimmed by 4 bases and 7 bases, with 10 bases remaining between them. The CDR3 nucleotides are TGTGCCAGCAGTTCCGCCGGGGGTGAAGCTTTCTTT. Translating gives CASSSAGGEAFF.

This clonotype was observed a handful of times. The chain employs TRBV19 and TRBJ2-5, with D maybe TRBD2 (5 bases). CDR1 LNHDA and CDR2 SQIVND come from the germline V gene (reference sequence). V lost 5 bases and J 2 bases, leaving 15 bases between the germline ends. The CDR3 totals 15 residues. CDR3 sequence: CASSADFEEQETQYF. The CDR3 DNA reads TGTGCCAGTAGTGCGGACTTCGAGGAACAAGAGACCCAGTACTTC.

This chain links TRBV27 with TRBJ2-5; 7 bases match TRBD2. The J segment lost 2 bases and the V segment lost 5 bases, leaving 11 bases of the junction unmatched. CDR3 size: 16 residues. The germline V gene encodes CDR1 MNHEY and CDR2 SMNVEV (reference sequence). In DNA, the CDR3 is TGTGCCAGCAGTCCCCTTTCTCTAGCGGATCAAGAGACCCAGTACTTC. Protein sequence: CASSPLSLADQETQYF.

The CDR3 DNA reads as TGCGCCAGCAGCTTGGAAGCAGGATATGGCTACACCTTC. Amino acids: CASSLEAGYGYTF. The chain has TRBV5-1 and TRBJ1-2, with D uncertain. Per germline, CDR1 SGHRS and CDR2 YFSETQ. CDR3 length: 13 amino acids. The ends were cut back, 0 bases at V and 5 bases at J, with 8 bases in the middle.

The chain employs TRBV11-2 and TRBJ2-5, with 10 bases that match TRBD2. The CDR3 is 12 amino acids. Unmatched junction bases numbered 2, after V lost 6 bases and J lost 7 bases. CDR1 is SGHAT and CDR2 is FQNNGV in the germline V gene. CDR3 nucleotides: TGTGCCAGCAGAGCTAGCGGGGGGACCCAGTACTTC. This translates into CASRASGGTQYF. The variable domain in full, completed from reference TRBV11-2 and TRBJ2-5, reads EAGVAQSPRYKIIEKRQSVAFWCNPISGHATLYWYQQILGQGPKLLIQFQNNGVVDDSQLPKDRFSAERLKGVDSTLKIQPAKLEDSAVYLCASRASGGTQYFGPGTRLLVL.

The chain uses TRBV7-9 and TRBJ1-6; D is uncertain. This CDR3 region has 17 residues. Germline V gene data show CDR1 as SEHNR and CDR2 as FQNEAQ (reference sequence). Trimming shortened V by 5 bases and J by 10 bases, and 24 bases separated the two germline ends. This CDR3 reads CASSRHLIGAAGSPLHF. The CDR3 coding sequence is TGTGCCAGCAGCCGGCACTTGATCGGCGCAGCGGGGTCACCCCTCCACTTT.

This clonotype appeared a few times. The chain recombines TRBV2 with TRBJ2-3; 10 bases fit TRBD1. The CDR3 contains 15 residues. Losses at the gene ends were 6 bases for V and 2 bases for J; bases not matched to a gene: 5. Looked up from germline, CDR1 is SNHLY and CDR2 is FYNNEI. CDR3 loop: CASSEGQGNTDTQYF. For the CDR3, the DNA is TGTGCCAGCAGCGAGGGACAGGGGAACACAGATACGCAGTATTTT.

The V and J genes are TRBV18 and TRBJ2-3, with a possible D match to TRBD1 (5 bases). The CDR3 loop spans 15 amino acids. The ends were cut back, 1 base at V and 0 bases at J, with 8 bases in the middle. Germline CDR1 reads KGHSH; CDR2 reads LQKENI. The CDR3 DNA reads as TGTGCCAGCTCACCACAGGGGCGAAGCACAGATACGCAGTATTTT. Amino acids: CASSPQGRSTDTQYF.

The chain employs TRBV20-1 and TRBJ2-1; D perhaps matches TRBD2 (6 bases). Germline V gives CDR1 DFQATT, CDR2 SNEGSKA (reference sequence). V was clipped by 3 bases and J by 6 bases, with 15 bases between them. The CDR3 contains 14 residues. DNA of the CDR3: TGCAGTGCTAGGAGGTCAGGGAGGTCCAATGAGCAGTTCTTC. This encodes CSARRSGRSNEQFF.

At least ten counts were recorded for this clonotype. J is TRBJ2-7 and V is TRBV5-6; possible D gene TRBD1, 6 bases. Germline V CDR1 and CDR2: SGHDT, YYEEEE. This CDR3 contains 14 residues. V was clipped by 4 bases and J by 2 bases, with 13 bases between them. The chain's CDR3 is CASSLWDNTYEQYF. The CDR3, as DNA: TGTGCCAGCAGCCTCTGGGACAACACCTACGAGCAGTACTTC.

This clonotype has only a few counts. The rearrangement uses TRBV29-1 and TRBJ2-5, with D uncertain. The V gene's germline CDR1 is SQVTM and CDR2 ANQGSEA. V was clipped by 0 bases and J by 1 base, with 12 bases between them. The CDR3 sequence is 15 residues long. The CDR3 sequence: CSVEEQPARQETQYF. Written as DNA, the CDR3 is TGCAGCGTTGAAGAACAACCCGCACGCCAAGAGACCCAGTACTTC.

There are a few counts of this clonotype. The chain joins TRBV5-1 to TRBJ2-5; D is unclear. V gave up 1 base and J gave up 3 bases, with 7 bases separating them. This CDR3 is 13 amino acids long. CDR1 SGHRS and CDR2 YFSETQ come from the germline V gene. The CDR3 DNA reads TGCGCCAGCAGCTTGAGCAGGAAAGAGACCCAGTACTTC. Amino acid sequence: CASSLSRKETQYF.

This clonotype was seen a handful of times. This chain connects TRBV11-2 to TRBJ1-5; the match to TRBD1 covers 9 bases. Germline V gene sequence: CDR1 SGHAT, CDR2 FQNNGV. The CDR3 is 16 residues long. V was pared by 5 bases and J by 5 bases, with 10 bases of the junction left unmatched. The CDR3 DNA is TGTGCCAGCAGCGTACCGGGACAGGGTACCTATCAGCCCCAGCATTTT. Translating it yields CASSVPGQGTYQPQHF.

In this sample, this clonotype turned up a few times. CDR3 nucleotides: TGCAGTGCTAGGGGGACCCAGACGGGAGAGCAGTACTTC. Its protein product is CSARGTQTGEQYF. The genes are TRBV20-1 and TRBJ2-7, with D possibly being TRBD1 or TRBD2 (5 bases each). The CDR3 loop spans 13 amino acids. Trimming took 3 bases from V and 7 from J, leaving 16 bases between them. Germline V lookup: CDR1 DFQATT, CDR2 SNEGSKA (reference sequence).

The J gene is TRBJ2-3, the V gene TRBV11-2; 10 positions agree with TRBD2. Germline CDR1 SGHAT, CDR2 FQNNGV. CDR3 length: 15 amino acids. Losses at the gene ends were 6 bases for V and 3 bases for J; bases not matched to a gene: 6. CDR3 protein: CASRKAGGMTDTQYF. For the CDR3, the DNA is TGTGCCAGCAGGAAAGCGGGAGGGATGACAGATACGCAGTATTTT.

The J gene is TRBJ1-5, the V gene TRBV30; no clear D gene. V lost 2 bases to trimming and J lost 4 bases, with 9 bases between them. CDR1 is GTSNPN, CDR2 SVGIG, per germline (reference sequence). CDR3 length: 13 residues. The CDR3 protein is CAWSRSANQPQHF. The CDR3 region has the DNA TGTGCCTGGAGTCGTTCGGCTAATCAGCCCCAGCATTTT.

The chain uses TRBV2 and TRBJ2-7; 9 bases map to TRBD1. After removal of 2 bases from V and 2 bases from J, the junction contained 10 bases not matched to a gene. The length of the CDR3 is 17 residues. Germline loops: CDR1 SNHLY, CDR2 FYNNEI. The CDR3 is CASSEYPFGQGTYEQYF. The CDR3 DNA is TGTGCCAGCAGTGAATATCCTTTCGGACAGGGGACCTACGAGCAGTACTTC.

J is TRBJ2-2 and V is TRBV5-6, with TRBD1 matching over 7 bases. V gave up 0 bases and J gave up 6 bases; unmatched junction bases: 8. Germline CDR1 SGHDT, CDR2 YYEEEE. This CDR3 contains 16 residues. Here the CDR3 reads CASSLDRGFYPGELFF. The CDR3 DNA follows: TGTGCCAGCAGCTTGGACAGGGGATTTTATCCCGGGGAGCTGTTTTTT.

This chain links TRBV20-1 with TRBJ2-5; no definite D call. The germline V and J ends were trimmed by 5 bases and 2 bases, with 9 bases remaining between them. The germline V gene has CDR1 DFQATT and CDR2 SNEGSKA (reference sequence). This CDR3 has 12 amino acids. The CDR3 sequence: CSAYRNQETQYF. DNA of the CDR3: TGCAGTGCTTATCGAAATCAAGAGACCCAGTACTTC.

In DNA form, the CDR3 reads TGCAGTGCTCCTGACACGGGCGGGGGGACAGATACGCAGTATTTT. It codes for CSAPDTGGGTDTQYF. The chain is built from TRBV20-1 and TRBJ2-3; 8 bases agree with TRBD2. Germline CDR1 DFQATT, CDR2 SNEGSKA (reference sequence). There are 15 residues in the CDR3. Trimming cost V 5 bases and J 3 bases; bases outside gene matches: 10.

The chain links TRBV6-2 or TRBV6-3 to TRBJ2-5; tentative D call: TRBD2 (5 bases). V was clipped by 6 bases and J by 5 bases, with 16 bases between them. Germline loops: CDR1 MNHEY, CDR2 SVGEGT. The CDR3 length is 14 residues. DNA of the CDR3: TGTGCCAGCAGACTCGTGGGGAGTTGGGAGACCCAGTACTTC. This sequence encodes CASRLVGSWETQYF.

The chain's CDR3 is CATSQGPYNEQFF. The CDR3 DNA sequence: TGTGCCACCTCACAGGGACCCTACAATGAGCAGTTCTTC. This rearrangement joins TRBV6-1 to TRBJ2-1, with D perhaps matching TRBD1 (6 bases). The CDR3 runs to 13 residues. Trimming shortened V by 10 bases and J by 2 bases, and 12 bases separated the two germline ends. In germline, CDR1 is MNHNS, CDR2 SASEGT.

The V call is TRBV5-1, the J call TRBJ2-4, with 7 bases that match TRBD1. Germline V gene sequence: CDR1 SGHRS, CDR2 YFSETQ. CDR3 length: 14 residues. Germline trimming cut 3 bases from V and 1 base from J; bases unmatched to any gene: 1. CDR3 DNA sequence: TGCGCCAGCAGCTCGGACAGGGCCAAAAACATTCAGTACTTC. It translates to CASSSDRAKNIQYF.

The chain is built from TRBV20-1 and TRBJ1-1; D is perhaps TRBD1 (5 bases). V was clipped by 0 bases and J by 2 bases, with 13 bases between them. Germline V CDR1 and CDR2: DFQATT, SNEGSKA (reference sequence). CDR3 length: 15 residues. CDR3 sequence reads: CSARDLGAPNTEAFF. DNA of the CDR3: TGCAGTGCTAGAGATCTAGGGGCCCCCAACACTGAAGCTTTCTTT.

At least ten counts were recorded for this clonotype. The chain uses TRBV15 and TRBJ2-3, with D uncertain. Germline CDR1 reads LNHNV; CDR2 reads YYDKDF (reference sequence). The CDR3 totals 12 residues. Trimming took 4 bases from V and 5 from J, leaving 7 bases between them. Here the CDR3 DNA reads TGTGCCACCAGCAACCGCCTAGATACGCAGTATTTT. Protein sequence: CATSNRLDTQYF.

This clonotype was seen ten or more times. The chain combines TRBV15 with TRBJ2-7; TRBD1 or TRBD2 may be the D gene (5 bases each). Germline lookup yields CDR1 LNHNV and CDR2 YYDKDF (reference sequence). This CDR3 is 15 amino acids long. Between the trimmed V and J ends, which lost 0 bases and 0 bases, there was a span of 9 bases. The CDR3: CATSRDGGSSYEQYF. The CDR3 nucleotides are TGTGCCACCAGCAGAGATGGGGGAAGCTCCTACGAGCAGTACTTC.

The chain uses TRBV9 and TRBJ2-1; D possibly corresponds to TRBD1 (6 bases). Deletions cut 3 bases from V and 8 bases from J, with 15 bases between. Germline-derived CDR1 and CDR2 are SGDLS and YYNGEE. The CDR3 has 14 residues. The CDR3 DNA is TGTGCCAGCAGCGAGTCCCAGGGGCCCCATGAGCAGTTCTTC. This sequence encodes CASSESQGPHEQFF.

This clonotype was seen a handful of times. As DNA, the CDR3 is TGTGCCAGCAGCCATGGGATGGGGGGCCGAGCATTTCAAGAGACCCAGTACTTC. This translates into CASSHGMGGRAFQETQYF. The rearrangement joins TRBV3-1 to TRBJ2-5; D might be TRBD1 or TRBD2, each matching 6 bases. CDR3 size: 18 residues. V lost 3 bases, J lost 2 bases, and 22 bases lay in between. Germline V gene sequence: CDR1 LGHDT, CDR2 YNNKEL (reference sequence).